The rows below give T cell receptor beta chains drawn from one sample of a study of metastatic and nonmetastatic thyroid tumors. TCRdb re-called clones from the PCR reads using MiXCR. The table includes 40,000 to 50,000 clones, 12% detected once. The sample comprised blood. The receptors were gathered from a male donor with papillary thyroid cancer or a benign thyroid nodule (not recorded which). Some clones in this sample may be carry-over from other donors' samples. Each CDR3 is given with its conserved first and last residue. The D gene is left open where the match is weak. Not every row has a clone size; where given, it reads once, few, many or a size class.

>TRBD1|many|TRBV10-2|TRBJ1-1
TGCGCCATCCGAGGACAGGTGAACACTGAAGCTTTCTTT
CAIRGQVNTEAFF
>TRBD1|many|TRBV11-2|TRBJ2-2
TGTGCCAGCAGCCGGGGACGACAGGGACAGAACACCGGGGAGCTGTTTTTT
CASSRGRQGQNTGELFF
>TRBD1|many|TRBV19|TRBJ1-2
TGTGCCAGTAGTGGGGCACAGGGGGGCGAGTATGGCTACACCTTC
CASSGAQGGEYGYTF
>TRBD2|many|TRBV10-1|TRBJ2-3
TGCGCCAGCAGTTCCGGACTAGCCTCAGATACGCAGTATTTT
CASSSGLASDTQYF
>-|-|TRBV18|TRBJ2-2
TGTGCCAGCTCACCAACAGGACTCTCCTTGGGGGGGGAGCTGTTTTTT
CASSPTGLSLGGELFF
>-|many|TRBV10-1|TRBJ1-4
TGCGCCAGCAGTGAGACGGGAGAAAAACTGTTTTTT
CASSETGEKLFF
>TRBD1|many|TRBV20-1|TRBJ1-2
TGCAGTGCTTATGGACAGGGATACCTCTTTAACTATGGCTACACCTTC
CSAYGQGYLFNYGYTF
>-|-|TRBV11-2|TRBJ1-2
TGTGCCAGCATCCTAGAAGCACGAGTAGCCCCCGCCACTAACTATGGCTACACCTTC
CASILEARVAPATNYGYTF
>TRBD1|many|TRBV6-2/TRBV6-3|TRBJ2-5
TGTGCCAGCAGTTATTTTTTGTCCCCGGGACAGGGACCCCAAGAGACCCAGTACTTC
CASSYFLSPGQGPQETQYF
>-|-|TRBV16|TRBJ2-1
TGTGCCAGCAGTCGTTTAGCAGGAGAGTACAATGAGCAGTTCTTC
CASSRLAGEYNEQFF
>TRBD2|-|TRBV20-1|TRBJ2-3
TGCAGCCTCGAGAGGGGACTAGCGGGACCCGATACGCAGTATTTT
CSLERGLAGPDTQYF
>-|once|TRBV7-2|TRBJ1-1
TGTGCCAGCAGCTTAGAACCGGGCCCAGGGGCTGAAGCTTTCTTT
CASSLEPGPGAEAFF
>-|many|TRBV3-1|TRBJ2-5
TGTGCCAGCAGCCAAGCTCGATACAGGGGGGGGGAGACCCAGTACTTC
CASSQARYRGGETQYF
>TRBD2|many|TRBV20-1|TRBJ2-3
TGCAGTGCTAGAAGACTAGCGGGAGGGACAGATACGCAGTATTTT
CSARRLAGGTDTQYF
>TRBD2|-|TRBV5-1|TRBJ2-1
TGCGCCAGCAGCTTGCCCCGGAAACTAGCGGGAGACAGAAGCTCCTACAATGAGCAGTTCTTC
CASSLPRKLAGDRSSYNEQFF
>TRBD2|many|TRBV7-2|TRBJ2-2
TGTGCCAGCACCGCTGGCGGGAGCCCTCCCGGGGAGCTGTTTTTT
CASTAGGSPPGELFF
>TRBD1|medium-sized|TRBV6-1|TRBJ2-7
TGTGCCAGCAGTGCCCTGACAGGGGGCGCCTACGAGCAGTACTTC
CASSALTGGAYEQYF
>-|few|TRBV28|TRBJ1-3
TGTGCCAGCAGTATCGGTGTAGGTTGTAACACCATATATTTT
CASSIGVGCNTIYF
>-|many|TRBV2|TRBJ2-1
TGTGCCAGCGGGGACTGGTACAATGAGCAGTTCTTC
CASGDWYNEQFF
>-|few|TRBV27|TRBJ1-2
TGTGCCAGCAGTTTATCGTGGGACTATGGATACACCTTC
CASSLSWDYGYTF
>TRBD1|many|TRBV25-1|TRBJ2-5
TGTGCCAGCAGTGAATGGAGAGAAATGGGGCGGGACAGGGAAGAGACCCAGTACTTC
CASSEWREMGRDREETQYF
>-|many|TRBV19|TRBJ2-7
TGTGCCAGTAGTGCCAGGCCCGGGGGCAACGAGCAGTACTTC
CASSARPGGNEQYF
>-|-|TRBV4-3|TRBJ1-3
TGCGCCAGCAGCCAAGGTTCGCGCTCTGGAAACACCATATATTTT
CASSQGSRSGNTIYF
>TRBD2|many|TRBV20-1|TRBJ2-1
TGCAGTGCTAGAGAGATGCGCGGGGGTAACAATGAGCAGTTCTTC
CSAREMRGGNNEQFF
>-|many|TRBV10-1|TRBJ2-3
TGCGCCAGCAGTGAGTCCCGGGCAGATACGCAGTATTTT
CASSESRADTQYF
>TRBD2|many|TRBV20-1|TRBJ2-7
TGCAGTGCCCCTGGCCTAGCGGACATGAACGAGCAGTACTTC
CSAPGLADMNEQYF
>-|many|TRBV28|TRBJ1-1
TGTGCCAGCACGGGCAATACTGAAGCTTTCTTT
CASTGNTEAFF
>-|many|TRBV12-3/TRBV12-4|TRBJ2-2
TGTGCCAGCAGTTTACGTGGGATGAACACCGGGGAGCTGTTTTTT
CASSLRGMNTGELFF
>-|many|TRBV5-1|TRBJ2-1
TGCGCCAGCAGCTTAGATGGCGGGGTCTCCTACAATGAGCAGTTCTTC
CASSLDGGVSYNEQFF
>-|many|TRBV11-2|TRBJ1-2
TGTGCCAGCAGCGACAGTAACTATGGCTACACCTTC
CASSDSNYGYTF
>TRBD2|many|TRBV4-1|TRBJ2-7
TGCGCCAGCAGTCAAGAAAGGGGAGGACCAGCGGGAGTAATCTTAGAGCAGTACTTC
CASSQERGGPAGVILEQYF
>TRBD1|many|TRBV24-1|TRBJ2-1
TGTGCCACCAGTGAATCCGGGACAGCATCCTACAATGAGCAGTTCTTC
CATSESGTASYNEQFF
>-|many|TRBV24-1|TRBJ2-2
TGTGCCACCAGTGATATGAGGTTAACCGGGGAGCTGTTTTTT
CATSDMRLTGELFF
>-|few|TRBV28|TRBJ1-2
TGTGCCAGCAGGATCCTAGAGCCGGCCTATGGCTACACCTTC
CASRILEPAYGYTF
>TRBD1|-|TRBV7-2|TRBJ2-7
TGTGCCAGCAGCCAAGGGGGCAGCGAGCAGTACTTC
CASSQGGSEQYF
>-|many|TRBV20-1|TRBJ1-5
TGCAGTGCTCCGACGCGAGGACGGAGAAATCAGCCCCAGCATTTT
CSAPTRGRRNQPQHF
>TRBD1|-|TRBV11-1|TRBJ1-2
TGTGCCAGCAGCTTTTTGGGAGGGGGCGTGAGGGGTAACTATGGCTACACCTTC
CASSFLGGGVRGNYGYTF
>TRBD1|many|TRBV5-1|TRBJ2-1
TGCGCCAGCAGCTTGTGGGACAGGGGCACCTACAATGAGCAGTTCTTC
CASSLWDRGTYNEQFF
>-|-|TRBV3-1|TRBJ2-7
TGTGCCAGCAGCCCCCCCCCCCAGGAGCTTAAGACCTACGAGCAGTACTTC
CASSPPPQELKTYEQYF
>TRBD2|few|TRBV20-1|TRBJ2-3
TGCAGTGCCCCCTTGCGGGAGGGCCGGGATACGCAGTATTTT
CSAPLREGRDTQYF
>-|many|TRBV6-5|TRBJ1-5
TGTGCCAGCAGTTACTCGGGTAGGGAGGATCAGCCCCAGCATTTT
CASSYSGREDQPQHF
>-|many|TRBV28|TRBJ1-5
TGTGCCAGCAGGGGCGGAGGGGCGTTGGCACAGCCCCAGCATTTT
CASRGGGALAQPQHF
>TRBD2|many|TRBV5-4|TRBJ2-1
TGTGCCAGCAGCTTGCTCTGGTCCAGCGGGAGGGGGAAGCACAATGAGCAGTTCTTC
CASSLLWSSGRGKHNEQFF
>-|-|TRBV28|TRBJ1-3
TGTGCCAGCAGCCGAACGGTCTCTGGAAACACCATATATTTT
CASSRTVSGNTIYF
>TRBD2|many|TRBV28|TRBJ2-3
TGTGCCAGCAGTCTTTTCGGGACTAGCGGGAAGAGGACAAATACGCAGTATTTT
CASSLFGTSGKRTNTQYF